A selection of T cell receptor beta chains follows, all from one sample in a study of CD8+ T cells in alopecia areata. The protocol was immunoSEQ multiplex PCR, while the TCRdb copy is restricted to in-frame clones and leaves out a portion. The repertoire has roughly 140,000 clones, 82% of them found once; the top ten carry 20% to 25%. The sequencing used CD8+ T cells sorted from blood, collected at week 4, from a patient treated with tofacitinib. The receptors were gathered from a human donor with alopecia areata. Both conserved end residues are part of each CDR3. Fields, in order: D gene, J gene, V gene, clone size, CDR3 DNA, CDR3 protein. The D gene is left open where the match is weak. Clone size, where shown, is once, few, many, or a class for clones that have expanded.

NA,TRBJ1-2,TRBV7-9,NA,TGTGCCAGCAGCTCCGCTACAGGATATGGCTACACCTTC,CASSSATGYGYTF
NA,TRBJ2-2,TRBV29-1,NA,TGCAGCGGTGCGCAGGGAAGGACCGGGGAGCTGTTTTTT,CSGAQGRTGELFF
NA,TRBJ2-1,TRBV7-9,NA,TGTGCCAGCAGCGGGGCGGCGAGCTCCTACAATGAGCAGTTCTTC,CASSGAASSYNEQFF
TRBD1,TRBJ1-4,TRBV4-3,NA,TGCGCCAGCAGCCTTTCGTCCGGGACAGGGGGTGAAAAACTGTTTTTT,CASSLSSGTGGEKLFF
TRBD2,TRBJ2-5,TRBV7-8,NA,TGTGCCAGCAGCTTAGACCTAGCGGGGGGACTGAGTCAAGAGACCCAGTACTTC,CASSLDLAGGLSQETQYF
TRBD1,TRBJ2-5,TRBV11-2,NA,TGTGCCAGCAGCGGAACGACAGGGACGGAGACCCAGTACTTC,CASSGTTGTETQYF
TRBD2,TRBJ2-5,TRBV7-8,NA,TGTGCCAGCAGCCCGAGGACTAGCGGCCAAGAGACCCAGTACTTC,CASSPRTSGQETQYF
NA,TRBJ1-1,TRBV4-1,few,TGCGCCAGCAGCCCCGCACTCGGGGGGTCAACTGAAGCTTTCTTT,CASSPALGGSTEAFF
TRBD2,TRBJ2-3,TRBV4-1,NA,TGCGCCAGCAGTCAAATAACCGGGACTAGCGGGGTCGCAAGGAGACGCACAGATACGCAGTATTTT,CASSQITGTSGVARRRTDTQYF
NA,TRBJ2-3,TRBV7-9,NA,TGTGCCAGCAGCTCCACCGCTGGGGGGGCTAGGGATACGCAGTATTTT,CASSSTAGGARDTQYF
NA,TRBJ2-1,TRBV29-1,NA,TGCAGCGTAGGGGGTGGGGCACTTTCCTACAATGAGCAGTTCTTC,CSVGGGALSYNEQFF
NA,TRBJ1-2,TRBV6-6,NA,TGTGCCAGCAGTTACACCGCTAACTATGGCTACACCTTC,CASSYTANYGYTF
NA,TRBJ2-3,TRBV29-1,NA,TGCAGCGTTGTGGCTCGGGGGCCATTACAAGATACGCAGTATTTT,CSVVARGPLQDTQYF
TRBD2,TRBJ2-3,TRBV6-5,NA,TGTGCCAGCAGTTACTCGACTAGCAGCACAGATACGCAGTATTTT,CASSYSTSSTDTQYF
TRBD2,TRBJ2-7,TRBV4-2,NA,TGTGCCAGCAGCCCCGAAGGCGGGGGGGCTGGCTACGAGCAGTACTTC,CASSPEGGGAGYEQYF
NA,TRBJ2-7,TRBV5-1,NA,TGCGCCAGCAGCTTTTCCGGAACAGAGAACTACGAGCAGTACTTC,CASSFSGTENYEQYF
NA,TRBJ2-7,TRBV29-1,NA,TGCAGCGTTGGAAGGGGCTACGAGCAGTACTTC,CSVGRGYEQYF
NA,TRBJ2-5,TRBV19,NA,TGTGCCAGTAGTATAACTGGACAGAATCAAGAGACCCAGTACTTC,CASSITGQNQETQYF
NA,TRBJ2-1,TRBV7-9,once,TGTGCCAGCAGCTTAGTCGGAGGCTACAATGAGCAGTTCTTC,CASSLVGGYNEQFF
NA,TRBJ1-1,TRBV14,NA,TGTGCCAGCAGCCAACAGGGAACGATCACTGAAGCTTTCTTT,CASSQQGTITEAFF
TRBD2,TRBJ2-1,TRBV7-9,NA,TGTGCCAGCAGCCCCACCGGGACTAGCTACGATGAGCAGTTCTTC,CASSPTGTSYDEQFF
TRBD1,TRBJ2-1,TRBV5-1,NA,TGCGCCAGCGGAAGACCTCGGACAGGCCTCTACAATGAGCAGTTCTTC,CASGRPRTGLYNEQFF
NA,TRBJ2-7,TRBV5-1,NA,TGCGCCAGCAGCTTAAATTCCTACGAGCAGTACTTC,CASSLNSYEQYF
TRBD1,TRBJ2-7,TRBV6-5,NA,TGTGCCAGCAGATCGGTCGGACAGGGCGTCTACGAGCAGTACTTC,CASRSVGQGVYEQYF
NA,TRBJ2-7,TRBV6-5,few,TGTGCCAGCAGTTACTCACTGGACAGCTCCTACGAGCAGTACTTC,CASSYSLDSSYEQYF
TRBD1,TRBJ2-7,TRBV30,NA,TGTGCCTGGAACGAGGGACAGGGGCTCCCCGAGCAGTACTTC,CAWNEGQGLPEQYF
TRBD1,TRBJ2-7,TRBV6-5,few,TGTGCCAGCAGTTACTCAGGGACAGGGGTTGACGAGCAGTACTTC,CASSYSGTGVDEQYF
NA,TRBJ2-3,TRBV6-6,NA,TGTGCCAGCAGTTACCTCGGGCGGGGCACAGATACGCAGTATTTT,CASSYLGRGTDTQYF
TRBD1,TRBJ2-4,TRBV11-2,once,TGTGCCAGCAGCCCGACAGGGCCATTAAAAAGCATTCAGTACTTC,CASSPTGPLKSIQYF
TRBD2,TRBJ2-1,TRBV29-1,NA,TGCAGCGTGAATCTAGCGGGGAGCCACCTAAACTACAATGAGCAGTTCTTC,CSVNLAGSHLNYNEQFF
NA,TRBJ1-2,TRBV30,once,TGTGCCTGGACACCGAACAACTATGGCTACACCTTC,CAWTPNNYGYTF
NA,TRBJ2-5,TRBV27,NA,TGTGCCAGCAGTTCAATCCAGGGGGGAGAGACCCAGTACTTC,CASSSIQGGETQYF
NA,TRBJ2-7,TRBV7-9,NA,TGTGCCAGCAGTTCAGACAGTTCCTACGAGCAGTACTTC,CASSSDSSYEQYF
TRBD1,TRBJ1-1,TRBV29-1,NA,TGCAGCTTCACGGACAGGGGGAGCACTGAAGCTTTCTTT,CSFTDRGSTEAFF